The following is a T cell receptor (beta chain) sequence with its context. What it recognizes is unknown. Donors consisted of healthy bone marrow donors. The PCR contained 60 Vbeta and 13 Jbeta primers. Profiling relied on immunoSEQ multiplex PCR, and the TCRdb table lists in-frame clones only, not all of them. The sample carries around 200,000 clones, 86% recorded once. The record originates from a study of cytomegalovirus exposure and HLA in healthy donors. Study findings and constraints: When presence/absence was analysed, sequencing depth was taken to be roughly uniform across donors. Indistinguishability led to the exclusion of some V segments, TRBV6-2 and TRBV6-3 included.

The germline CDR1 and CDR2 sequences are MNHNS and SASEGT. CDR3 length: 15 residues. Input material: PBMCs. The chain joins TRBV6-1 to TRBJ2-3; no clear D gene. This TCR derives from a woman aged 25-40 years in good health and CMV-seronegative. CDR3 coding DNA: TGTGCTACCTACCCCAGGTCGCCCAGTACGAATACGCAGTATTTT. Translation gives CATYPRSPSTNTQYF.